This TCR beta chain was sequenced for a study of OX40 agonist ivuxolimab in advanced cancers. In the study overall: Hepatocellular carcinoma, melanoma, renal cell or head and neck cancer affected the dose-escalation patients. Study-wide findings and caveats: CD4+ and CD8+ T cells in blood underwent clonal expansion by week 6 at 0.1 to 3.0 mg/kg.

Samples of blood were obtained at baseline, on cycle 4 day 1, and on cycle 7 day 1. V lost 4 bases, J lost 4 bases, and 4 bases stayed unmatched. Germline CDR1 reads SGHRS; CDR2 reads YFSETQ. The CDR3 is 13 residues long. TCRdb's table, derived via immunoSEQ multiplex PCR, lists solely in-frame clones and lacks some. This table has about 18,000 clones, around 81% appearing once. In regard to this clone: What it binds is unknown.

The sequencing used CD4+ or CD8+ T cells sorted from blood, collected in a trial of the OX40 agonist ivuxolimab. The chain couples TRBV5-1 to TRBJ1-1; 7 nucleotides agree with TRBD1. This sequence originates from an adult with an advanced solid tumor such as melanoma, head and neck, liver or kidney cancer. The CDR3 DNA follows: TGCGCCAGCAGCGATACAGGGGCCACTGAAGCTTTCTTT. It codes for CASSDTGATEAFF.